Presented here are 29 T cell receptor beta chains from one specimen sequenced in a study of persistence of HIV-infected CD4 T cells. This was the immunoSEQ version 4 assay in survey mode. The protocol was immunoSEQ multiplex PCR, while the TCRdb copy is restricted to in-frame clones and leaves out a portion. The sample has around 39,000 clones, roughly 90% seen once; the top ten hold approximately 0.93%. Their antigens remain unidentified. Cells were stimulated nonspecifically with anti-CD3/anti-CD28 magnetic beads. Sorting selected CD4+ T cells upregulating both CD40 ligand and CD69. The input for sequencing was CD4+ T cells sorted from PBMCs after approximately 20-hour stimulation, taken from a patient who received antiretroviral therapy. Source of these receptors: an adult man with HIV who was CMV-seropositive.

V usage is TRBV27 and J usage is TRBJ2-2; tentatively, D is TRBD2 (5 bases). The germline V and J ends were trimmed by 1 base and 2 bases, with 8 bases remaining between them. Germline V gene data show CDR1 as MNHEY and CDR2 as SMNVEV (reference sequence). This CDR3 has 15 residues. The CDR3 DNA sequence: TGTGCCAGCAGTTTATTAGCTAGCAACACCGGGGAGCTGTTTTTT. Protein: CASSLLASNTGELFF.

This clone was detected a few times. The chain recombines TRBV19 with TRBJ1-5, with D perhaps TRBD1 (6 bases). V shed 7 bases and J shed 5 bases, with 12 bases lying between them. CDR3 length: 13 amino acids. The germline CDR1 and CDR2 sequences are LNHDA and SQIVND (reference sequence). The CDR3 DNA sequence: TGTGCCAGTAATACAGGGTCCTATCAGCCCCAGCATTTT. Its translation is CASNTGSYQPQHF.

The gene calls are TRBV9 and TRBJ1-4; no clear D gene. The V gene's germline CDR1 is SGDLS and CDR2 YYNGEE. This CDR3 is built from 15 residues. V was shortened by 3 bases and J by 5 bases, with 14 bases between the two germline ends. The CDR3 DNA reads as TGTGCCAGCAGCGGACCCAGCGGACCAAATGAAAAACTGTTTTTT. Translation gives CASSGPSGPNEKLFF.

The V gene is TRBV6-1, the J gene TRBJ1-5; 8 nucleotides match TRBD1. The junction had 11 bases not matched to a gene; V was cut back by 2 bases and J by 11 bases. The CDR3 is 15 residues long. Germline CDR1 reads MNHNS; CDR2 reads SASEGT. The CDR3 DNA is TGTGCCAGCAGTGAAATGGACAGGGTCGTGGGGACCCAGCATTTT. This gives the protein CASSEMDRVVGTQHF.

The chain employs TRBV3-1 (or the pseudogene TRBV3-2) and TRBJ2-4, with 8 bases identical to TRBD1. This CDR3 is 11 amino acids long. Trimming took 3 bases from V and 15 from J; bases not matched to a gene: 4. Looked up from germline, CDR1 is LGHDT and CDR2 is YNNKEL (reference sequence). The CDR3 nucleotides are TGTGCCAGCAGCCAGGCGGACAGGGCGTACTTC. This translates into CASSQADRAYF.

This sequence joins TRBV5-1 and TRBJ2-1; weak D call: TRBD1 (6 bases). The CDR3 is 14 residues long. Trimming left V 0 bases short and J 4 bases short, with 8 bases between. Germline V gives CDR1 SGHRS, CDR2 YFSETQ. The CDR3 DNA is TGCGCCAGCAGCTTGGGACAGGATTACAATGAGCAGTTCTTC. Its translation: CASSLGQDYNEQFF.

The gene calls are TRBV7-9 and TRBJ1-1, with D uncertain. Trimming left V 1 base short and J 13 bases short, with 19 bases between. The CDR3 has 14 residues. Germline V gene sequence: CDR1 SEHNR, CDR2 FQNEAQ (reference sequence). The DNA of the CDR3 is TGTGCCAGCAGCTTAGAGGGCACCGGCTCAAAAAATTTCTTT. This translates into CASSLEGTGSKNFF.

The chain has TRBV28 and TRBJ2-3; D may correspond to TRBD1 or TRBD2 (5 bases each). CDR1 and CDR2 (germline): MDHEN, SYDVKM. The CDR3 is 13 amino acids. Trimming cost V 6 bases and J 0 bases, with 7 bases left between them. CDR3 coding DNA: TGTGCCAGCAGCGGGGCTAGCACAGATACGCAGTATTTT. Translating it yields CASSGASTDTQYF.

This chain uses TRBV2 with TRBJ2-7; 7 bases are shared with TRBD2. The CDR3 has 14 residues. J lost 5 bases, V lost 5 bases, and 9 bases had no gene match. Germline V gene sequence: CDR1 SNHLY, CDR2 FYNNEI. As DNA, the CDR3 is TGTGCCAGCAGTCCGGAGCGGGGAATCCACGAGCAGTACTTC. Residues: CASSPERGIHEQYF.

The CDR3 is CASSLASGGPTGELFF. CDR3 DNA: TGTGCCAGCAGCCTCGCTAGCGGGGGGCCTACCGGGGAGCTGTTTTTT. The chain couples TRBV3-1 (or the pseudogene TRBV3-2) to TRBJ2-2, with TRBD2 matching over 11 bases. Germline CDR1 LGHDT, CDR2 YNNKEL (reference sequence). CDR3 length: 16 residues. The J segment lost 5 bases and the V segment lost 4 bases, leaving 6 bases of the junction unmatched.

The chain is built from TRBV6-5 and TRBJ1-2; D remains ambiguous. CDR3 size: 15 residues. The ends were cut back, 9 bases at V and 0 bases at J, with 17 bases in the middle. The germline V gene encodes CDR1 MNHEY and CDR2 SVGAGI. CDR3 in DNA: TGTGCCAGTATAAATTCCAGATACGCTAACTATGGCTACACCTTC. It encodes CASINSRYANYGYTF.

This clone was seen only once. The chain's CDR3 is CASSQSQTGPSSGNTIYF. CDR3 bases: TGTGCCAGCAGCCAAAGCCAGACAGGGCCGTCCTCTGGAAACACCATATATTTT. The J gene is TRBJ1-3, the V gene TRBV14; TRBD1 aligns across 7 bases. With V trimmed by 2 bases and J by 0 bases, 10 bases remained unmatched. The length of the CDR3 is 18 residues. Germline lookup yields CDR1 SGHDN and CDR2 FVKESK.

This clone was picked up a small number of times. The chain uses TRBV24-1 and TRBJ2-2, with D uncertain. The germline V and J ends were trimmed by 3 bases and 3 bases, with 13 bases remaining between them. Germline values: CDR1 KGHDR, CDR2 SFDVKD. The CDR3 runs 16 residues. The CDR3 protein is CATSDPSGPHTGELFF. The CDR3 nucleotides are TGTGCCACCAGTGATCCCTCGGGCCCTCACACCGGGGAGCTGTTTTTT.

This rearrangement joins TRBV12-3 or TRBV12-4 to TRBJ2-3; D may be TRBD1 or TRBD2 (6 bases each). There are 12 residues in the CDR3. V lost 8 bases and J lost 6, with 12 bases in between. CDR3 region: CASEGGSDTQYF. The DNA of the CDR3 is TGTGCCAGCGAGGGGGGATCGGATACGCAGTATTTT.

The rearrangement joins TRBV14 to TRBJ2-7; tentative D call: TRBD1 (6 bases). CDR1 is SGHDN and CDR2 is FVKESK in the germline V gene. The CDR3 extends over 13 amino acids. Trimming removed 10 bases at V and 2 bases at J, with 15 bases between. In DNA form, the CDR3 reads TGTGCCACCTCCCAAGGGGGACCCTACGAGCAGTACTTC. Encoded protein: CATSQGGPYEQYF.

This clone was seen a handful of times. The rearrangement links TRBV25-1 to TRBJ1-6, with 10 bases that match TRBD1. Germline V CDR1 and CDR2: MGHDK, SYGVNS. The CDR3 runs to 15 residues. Trimming removed 4 bases from V and 9 bases from J; junction bases left unmatched: 6. CDR3 nucleotides: TGTGCCAGCAGTGGGGGACAGGGGAGTGGTTCACCCCTCCACTTT. This gives the protein CASSGGQGSGSPLHF.

V usage is TRBV2 and J usage is TRBJ1-1; possible D gene TRBD1, 5 bases. Per germline, CDR1 SNHLY and CDR2 FYNNEI. The CDR3 length is 14 residues. V was cut by 6 bases and J by 8 bases, with 19 bases left in between. For the CDR3, the DNA is TGTGCCAGCAGGGTCCCTGTGGAAGGGACGGAAGCTTTCTTT. The encoded protein is CASRVPVEGTEAFF.

V usage is TRBV19 and J usage is TRBJ1-3; TRBD1 matches at 9 bases. Germline values: CDR1 LNHDA, CDR2 SQIVND (reference sequence). This CDR3 has 15 amino acids. V trimming: 6 bases; J trimming: 1 base; junction bases outside the gene matches: 4. CDR3 nucleotides: TGTGCCAGTAGACCGGACAGGGGATCTGGAAACACCATATATTTT. Translating gives CASRPDRGSGNTIYF.

This chain connects TRBV10-3 to TRBJ1-5, with D unclear. CDR3 length equals 13 residues. V lost 4 bases, J lost 5 bases, and 9 bases lay in between. CDR1 and CDR2 from the germline V gene are ENHRY and SYGVKD. The CDR3 sequence: CAISGNGYQPQHF. The CDR3 bases are TGTGCCATCAGTGGCAACGGATATCAGCCCCAGCATTTT.

This chain links TRBV20-1 with TRBJ2-1; 8 nucleotides align to TRBD2. Looked up from germline, CDR1 is DFQATT and CDR2 is SNEGSKA (reference sequence). The CDR3 loop spans 16 amino acids. V trimming: 3 bases; J trimming: 0 bases; junction bases outside the gene matches: 7. The chain's CDR3 is CSASKAGTSSYNEQFF. The CDR3 nucleotides are TGCAGTGCTAGTAAGGCAGGGACTAGCTCCTACAATGAGCAGTTCTTC.

The chain carries TRBV12-5 and TRBJ2-3, with a weak D call TRBD2 (6 bases). Trimming stripped 6 bases from V and 3 bases from J, with 16 bases between. The length of the CDR3 is 15 residues. The germline CDR1 and CDR2 sequences are LGHNT and FRNRAP. CDR3 coding DNA: TGTGCTAGTGGGCCGGGACTCCTGGGGACAGATACGCAGTATTTT. Translating gives CASGPGLLGTDTQYF. Looking up the rest from reference TRBV12-5 and TRBJ2-3 gives the full variable domain: DARVTQTPRHKVTEMGQEVTMRCQPILGHNTVFWYRQTMMQGLELLAYFRNRAPLDDSGMPKDRFSAEMPDATLATLKIQPSEPRDSAVYFCASGPGLLGTDTQYFGPGTRLTVL.

The chain joins TRBV25-1 to TRBJ1-6; D perhaps matches TRBD1 (5 bases). Germline-derived CDR1 and CDR2 are MGHDK and SYGVNS. Trimming took 5 bases from V and 9 from J, leaving 17 bases between them. This CDR3 region has 15 residues. CDR3 region: CASSPGQERGSPLHF. CDR3 bases: TGTGCCAGCAGTCCTGGACAAGAGAGGGGTTCACCCCTCCACTTT.

This sequence joins TRBV6-5 and TRBJ2-7, with TRBD1 identical over 12 bases. The V and J ends lost 6 bases and 8 bases, in that order; junction bases with no gene match: 11. CDR3 length equals 15 residues. CDR1 and CDR2 (germline): MNHEY, SVGAGI. The DNA for the CDR3 is TGTGCCAGCAGACCACTCGGGACAGGGGGCGCCAAGCAGTACTTC. This sequence encodes CASRPLGTGGAKQYF.

The V call is TRBV24-1, the J call TRBJ2-6, with D tentatively TRBD2 (6 bases). Germline V gene data show CDR1 as KGHDR and CDR2 as SFDVKD. Trimming stripped 4 bases from V and 2 bases from J, with 11 bases between. The CDR3 loop spans 16 amino acids. The CDR3 DNA follows: TGTGCCACCAGTGACCCTGGGAGGACTGGGGCCAACGTCCTGACTTTC. Translating it yields CATSDPGRTGANVLTF.

This chain links TRBV25-1 with TRBJ1-3, with 8 bases fitting TRBD1. Germline CDR1 and CDR2: MGHDK and SYGVNS. CDR3 length: 18 residues. Trimming removed 0 bases from V and 0 bases from J; junction bases left unmatched: 7. CDR3 DNA: TGTGCCAGCAGTGAATACGGACAGGGAGGCTTCTCTGGAAACACCATATATTTT. Residues: CASSEYGQGGFSGNTIYF.

The chain combines TRBV28 with TRBJ1-1, with 7 bases identical to TRBD1. The CDR3 spans 14 residues. V gave up 2 bases and J gave up 7 bases; unmatched junction bases: 7. The germline V gene has CDR1 MDHEN and CDR2 SYDVKM. CDR3 coding DNA: TGTGCCAGCAGTTTACAGGCAGGGGGGCTTGAAGCTTTCTTT. Its protein product is CASSLQAGGLEAFF.

The chain is built from TRBV3-1 (or the pseudogene TRBV3-2) and TRBJ1-2; TRBD1 is a possible D gene (6 bases). The CDR3 is 17 residues long. With 0 bases removed from V and 8 bases from J, the gap between germline ends came to 22 bases. Germline CDR1 is LGHDT and CDR2 is YNNKEL (reference sequence). CDR3 loop: CASSQDGGGGGRNGYTF. The CDR3 DNA reads TGTGCCAGCAGCCAAGATGGGGGCGGGGGAGGCCGTAACGGCTACACCTTC.

This chain joins TRBV18 and TRBJ1-1; possibly TRBD1 for D (5 bases). Looked up from germline, CDR1 is KGHSH and CDR2 is LQKENI. Trimming shortened V by 3 bases and J by 3 bases, and 17 bases separated the two germline ends. The CDR3 is made up of 16 amino acids. CDR3 in amino acids: CASSPSTVLGDTEAFF. CDR3 coding DNA: TGTGCCAGCTCACCTTCGACGGTCCTGGGGGACACTGAAGCTTTCTTT.

The rearrangement joins TRBV3-1 (or the pseudogene TRBV3-2) to TRBJ1-4, with D possibly matching TRBD1 (6 bases). The V end lost 4 bases, the J end lost 4 bases, and 19 bases lay between the germline ends. Germline V lookup: CDR1 LGHDT, CDR2 YNNKEL (reference sequence). This CDR3 has 17 residues. The CDR3 reads CASSPRGGLGRNEKLFF. The DNA of the CDR3 is TGTGCCAGCAGCCCGCGGGGGGGCCTCGGGCGTAATGAAAAACTGTTTTTT.